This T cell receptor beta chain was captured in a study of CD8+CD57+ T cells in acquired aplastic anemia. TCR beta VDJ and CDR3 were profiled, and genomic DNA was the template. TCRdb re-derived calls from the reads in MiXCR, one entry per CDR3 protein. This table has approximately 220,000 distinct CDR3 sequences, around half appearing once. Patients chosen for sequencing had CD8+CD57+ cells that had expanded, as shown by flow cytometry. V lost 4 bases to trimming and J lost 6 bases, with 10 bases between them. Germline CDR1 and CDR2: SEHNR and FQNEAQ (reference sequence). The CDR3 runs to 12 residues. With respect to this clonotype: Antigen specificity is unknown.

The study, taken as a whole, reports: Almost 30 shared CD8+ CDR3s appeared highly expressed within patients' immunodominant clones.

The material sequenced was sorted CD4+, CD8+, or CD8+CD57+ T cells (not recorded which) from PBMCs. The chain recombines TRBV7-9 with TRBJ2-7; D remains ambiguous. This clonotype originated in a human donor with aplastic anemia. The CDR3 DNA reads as TGTGCCAGCAGCTCCGCGTATGTCGAGCAGTACTTC. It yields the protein CASSSAYVEQYF.